This T cell receptor beta chain appears in the sequencing data of a study of T cell responses to AZD1222 COVID-19 vaccine. Study-level findings and limits: Just 5 or 6 AZD1222 recipients tested seropositive at baseline. Within unmutated variant regions lay the reported targets of nearly half of spike-specific TCRs. Spike-wide vaccine-associated CD4 TCRs dominated at 160-218 and 743-854.

The repertoire was sequenced with immunoSEQ multiplex PCR; TCRdb's copy has only in-frame clones and lacks some. The sample consists of 200,000 or so clones, roughly 91% of them appearing once. This clone has only one observation. Its antigen remains unknown. This CDR3 has 16 amino acids. The junction had 3 bases not matched to a gene; V was cut back by 2 bases and J by 2 bases. From germline, CDR1 is SGHRS and CDR2 YFSETQ. The sample in question was peripheral blood, obtained on day 0 of MenACWY control vaccination. The rearrangement joins TRBV5-1 to TRBJ2-3; 12 nucleotides line up with TRBD2. This clonotype was sampled from an adult in good health. The CDR3 DNA reads as TGCGCCAGCAGCTTAGGACTAGCGGGGACCACAGATACGCAGTATTTT. Its protein product is CASSLGLAGTTDTQYF. The variable domain in full, with the rest retrieved from reference TRBV5-1 and TRBJ2-3, is KAGVTQTPRYLIKTRGQQVTLSCSPISGHRSVSWYQQTPGQGLQFLFEYFSETQRNKGNFPGRFSGRQFSNSRSEMNVSTLELGDSALYLCASSLGLAGTTDTQYFGPGTRLTVL.